Following are 17 T cell receptor beta chains from one sample sequenced in a study of T cells in Graves' hyperthyroidism and ophthalmopathy. What was amplified from RNA transcripts were TCR beta CDR3 regions. The primer set for the first-round RT-PCR of the TCR CDR3 was HTBI. TCRdb passed the multiplex PCR reads through MiXCR, listing each CDR3 protein once. The sample comprises 600,000 or so distinct CDR3 sequences, about 43% of which are singletons, and 8% to 8.5% rests with the top ten. Sequenced: peripheral blood or thyroid tissue (not recorded which). The receptors were sampled from a woman aged 18-30 years with Graves' hyperthyroidism.

This clonotype was counted only a few times. This chain joins TRBV12-3 or TRBV12-4 and TRBJ1-5, with 7 positions matching TRBD1. Unmatched junction bases numbered 8, after V lost 3 bases and J lost 3 bases. The CDR3 has 16 amino acids. Here the CDR3 DNA reads TGTGCCAGCAGTTTGTCCACAGGGGTATTCAATCAGCCCCAGCATTTT. Encoded protein: CASSLSTGVFNQPQHF.

The chain recombines TRBV7-9 with TRBJ2-7; D is perhaps TRBD2 (5 bases). From germline, CDR1 is SEHNR and CDR2 FQNEAQ (reference sequence). This CDR3 has 15 residues. Between the trimmed V and J ends, which lost 2 bases and 3 bases, there was a span of 14 bases. The CDR3 sequence is CASSLMEHRGYEQYF. The CDR3 nucleotides are TGTGCCAGCAGCTTAATGGAGCACCGGGGCTACGAGCAGTACTTC.

This clonotype was observed at least ten times. This chain joins TRBV10-2 and TRBJ1-5, with no clear D. CDR3 length: 14 amino acids. Germline-derived CDR1 and CDR2 are WSHSY and SAAADI. V was shortened by 2 bases and J by 9 bases, with 14 bases between the two germline ends. The CDR3 loop reads CASSEARLETPQHF. CDR3 coding DNA: TGCGCCAGCAGTGAGGCGCGACTCGAGACGCCCCAGCATTTT.

V usage is TRBV2 and J usage is TRBJ2-2; D uncertain. The CDR3 extends over 14 amino acids. Looked up from germline, CDR1 is SNHLY and CDR2 is FYNNEI. With 6 bases removed from V and 1 base from J, the gap between germline ends came to 9 bases. CDR3 DNA sequence: TGTGCCAGCAGGACGGACGGGAACACCGGGGAGCTGTTTTTT. Amino acid sequence: CASRTDGNTGELFF.

The chain has TRBV15 and TRBJ2-5; 8 bases align to TRBD2. Looked up from germline, CDR1 is LNHNV and CDR2 is YYDKDF (reference sequence). V trimming: 3 bases; J trimming: 1 base; junction bases outside the gene matches: 4. The CDR3 runs to 15 residues. CDR3: CATSRRLASQETQYF. CDR3 sequence (DNA): TGTGCCACCAGCAGGAGACTAGCGTCCCAAGAGACCCAGTACTTC.

This clonotype came up a few times. The rearrangement joins TRBV10-3 to TRBJ2-3; 7 bases are a match to TRBD1. The junction had 9 bases not matched to a gene; V was cut back by 3 bases and J by 0 bases. The CDR3 spans 17 residues. CDR1 ENHRY and CDR2 SYGVKD come from the germline V gene. Here the CDR3 reads CAISDSTGTESTDTQYF. In nucleotides, the CDR3 is TGTGCCATCAGTGACTCTACCGGGACAGAGAGCACAGATACGCAGTATTTT.

V usage is TRBV19 and J usage is TRBJ1-1, with a tentative D call TRBD1 (5 bases). CDR1 and CDR2 from the germline V gene are LNHDA and SQIVND (reference sequence). The CDR3 runs 14 residues. V was clipped by 5 bases and J by 1 base, with 11 bases between them. This CDR3 reads CASSGTEWNTEAFF. The DNA for the CDR3 is TGTGCCAGTAGTGGGACCGAATGGAACACTGAAGCTTTCTTT.

V is TRBV7-2 and J is TRBJ1-4; 9 nucleotides line up with TRBD1. CDR3 length equals 15 residues. V lost 1 base to trimming and J lost 7 bases; unmatched junction nucleotides: 4. The germline gives CDR1 SGHTA, CDR2 FQGNSA. CDR3 protein: CASSLDRGRGEKLFF. CDR3 DNA sequence: TGTGCCAGCAGCTTAGACAGGGGGCGCGGTGAAAAACTGTTTTTT.

This clonotype was picked up a small number of times. The J gene is TRBJ2-7, the V gene TRBV5-1; TRBD1 is a possible D gene (5 bases). The length of the CDR3 is 14 residues. Germline V gene data show CDR1 as SGHRS and CDR2 as YFSETQ. V dropped 5 bases and J dropped 1 base, with 13 bases sitting between them. The CDR3 DNA sequence: TGCGCCAGCAGACAGGACCCTGAATCCTACGAGCAGTACTTC. Translating gives CASRQDPESYEQYF.

This clonotype has only one observation. The chain has TRBV4-3 and TRBJ1-6; TRBD1 is a possible D gene (6 bases). The CDR3 runs 15 residues. Per the germline V gene, CDR1 is LGHNA and CDR2 is YSLEER. Between the trimmed V and J ends, which lost 1 base and 9 bases, there was a span of 13 bases. CDR3 nucleotides: TGCGCCAGCAGCCAAGTGCCGGGACAAACTTCACCCCTCCACTTT. Translation gives CASSQVPGQTSPLHF.

The chain links TRBV7-2 to TRBJ2-2; no firm D call. CDR3 length: 11 amino acids. The germline gives CDR1 SGHTA, CDR2 FQGNSA. V gave up 5 bases and J gave up 8 bases, with 6 bases separating them. The CDR3 sequence is CASSTGGELFF. The CDR3 DNA sequence: TGTGCCAGCAGCACTGGTGGGGAGCTGTTTTTT. The whole variable domain, remainder taken from reference TRBV7-2 and TRBJ2-2, is GAGVSQSPSNKVTEKGKDVELRCDPISGHTALYWYRQSLGQGLEFLIYFQGNSAPDKSGLPSDRFSAERTGGSVSTLTIQRTQQEDSAVYLCASSTGGELFFGEGSRLTVL.

The gene calls are TRBV7-6 and TRBJ2-7; 9 bases are shared with TRBD1. The end of the DNA is better explained by TRBJ2-5, so the J call may be wrong. The CDR3 has 14 amino acids. CDR1 SGHVS and CDR2 FNYEAQ come from the germline V gene. The CDR3 region is CASSRGDRVETQYF. CDR3 DNA sequence: TGTGCCAGCAGCAGGGGGGACAGGGTTGAGACCCAGTACTTC.

This clonotype was detected ten times or more. The chain links TRBV7-8 to TRBJ1-2; 8 bases map to TRBD1. V trimming: 4 bases; J trimming: 4 bases; junction bases outside the gene matches: 2. Germline V gene sequence: CDR1 SGHVS, CDR2 FQNEAQ. There are 13 residues in the CDR3. The CDR3 is CASSWGQAYGYTF. DNA of the CDR3: TGTGCCAGCAGCTGGGGACAGGCCTATGGCTACACCTTC.

V gene TRBV7-2 combines with J gene TRBJ2-7; TRBD2 might be the D (6 bases). Germline V gives CDR1 SGHTA, CDR2 FQGNSA. The CDR3 is 16 residues long. V was pared by 6 bases and J by 8 bases, with 26 bases between. The CDR3 DNA is TGTGCCAGCAGTTTATCGCGGGGACTCGCTCGAGTCAAGCAGTACTTC. Translated: CASSLSRGLARVKQYF.

This rearrangement joins TRBV6-5 to TRBJ2-3; 13 bases match TRBD2. V lost 8 bases to trimming and J lost 8 bases; unmatched junction nucleotides: 4. The CDR3 loop spans 13 amino acids. Looked up from germline, CDR1 is MNHEY and CDR2 is SVGAGI. The CDR3 loop reads CASLGLAGATQYF. The CDR3, as DNA: TGTGCCAGCTTAGGACTAGCGGGAGCTACGCAGTATTTT.

The gene calls are TRBV7-2 and TRBJ2-1, with D tentatively TRBD1 (6 bases). Trimming took 2 bases from V and 5 from J, leaving 19 bases between them. Germline assignment: CDR1 SGHTA and CDR2 FQGNSA. The CDR3 has 17 amino acids. The CDR3 nucleotides read TGTGCCAGCAGCTTAAACCCCCGGGACACCGCTGACAATGAGCAGTTCTTC. It encodes CASSLNPRDTADNEQFF.

V gene TRBV5-1 combines with J gene TRBJ2-7, with TRBD2 identical over 11 bases. The CDR3 has 17 residues. Trimming at V came to 0 bases and at J to 4 bases, leaving 9 bases not matched to a gene. Germline V gene data show CDR1 as SGHRS and CDR2 as YFSETQ. CDR3 residues: CASSLAVTTSGIYEQYF. CDR3 in DNA: TGCGCCAGCAGCTTGGCCGTTACGACTAGCGGGATATACGAGCAGTACTTC.